Following are 3 T cell receptor beta chains from one sample sequenced in a study of blood T cell repertoires in COVID-19. Generated by immunoSEQ multiplex PCR, the TCRdb table keeps only in-frame clones and is missing some. Among around 300,000 clones listed, more than 75% were seen once. What was sequenced was PBMCs or T cells enriched from blood (not recorded which). The receptors were gathered from a woman in her late teens or twenties who had recovered from COVID-19.

V usage is TRBV4-1 and J usage is TRBJ1-1; D not resolved. With 6 bases removed from V and 0 bases from J, the gap between germline ends came to 17 bases. The germline CDR1 and CDR2 sequences are MGHRA and YSYEKL. This CDR3 region has 16 residues. CDR3 bases: TGCGCCAGCAGACTTCCCGGGAGCAGGATGAACACTGAAGCTTTCTTT. This codes for CASRLPGSRMNTEAFF.

V and J are TRBV4-3 and TRBJ1-4; D perhaps matches TRBD1 (6 bases). The CDR3 has 15 amino acids. Germline V gene sequence: CDR1 LGHNA, CDR2 YSLEER. V lost 4 bases and J lost 5, with 14 bases in between. The CDR3 DNA is TGCGCCAGCAGCCGCGGACAGCAAGGAAATGAAAAACTGTTTTTT. Amino acid sequence: CASSRGQQGNEKLFF.

The CDR3 sequence is CASSLEREGFTDTQYF. DNA for the CDR3: TGCGCCAGCAGCTTAGAGAGGGAGGGGTTCACAGATACGCAGTATTTT. The genes are TRBV5-1 and TRBJ2-3, with 7 bases identical to TRBD2. Germline loops: CDR1 SGHRS, CDR2 YFSETQ. The CDR3 consists of 16 residues. The V and J ends lost 2 bases and 2 bases, in that order; junction bases with no gene match: 8.